A single sample is the source of the 7 T cell receptor beta chains below, sequenced in a study of low-dose radiotherapy and immunotherapy resistance in tumors. Alpha- and beta-chain coverage of first-strand cDNA came from TRAV- and TRBV-specific primers. For amplifying TCRs, the PCR ran for 15 to 20 cycles with Phusion, which was used together with a constant-region primer and the adapter on the V primers. TCRdb re-derived calls from the reads in MiXCR, one entry per CDR3 protein. Here the sample spans some 82,000 distinct CDR3 sequences, approximately 17% being singletons. The time point denotes: before trial treatment. Sequenced material: PBMCs, taken before treatment. These receptors were collected from a male donor with prostate cancer.

CDR3 in amino acids: CASSLKERYTQYF. In DNA, the CDR3 is TGTGCCAGCAGTTTAAAGGAACGGTATACGCAGTATTTT. The chain links TRBV27 to TRBJ2-3, with D hard to call. The germline CDR1 and CDR2 sequences are MNHEY and SMNVEV (reference sequence). V lost 2 bases and J 7 bases, leaving 10 bases between the germline ends. This CDR3 is built from 13 residues.

Many counts were recorded for this clonotype. V usage is TRBV12-3 or TRBV12-4 and J usage is TRBJ1-6; TRBD1 is a possible D gene (6 bases). The CDR3 consists of 12 residues. Trimming cost V 5 bases and J 14 bases, with 13 bases left between them. The CDR3 here is CASSEDSPSLHF. The DNA of the CDR3 is TGTGCCAGCAGTGAGGACAGTCCATCCCTCCACTTT.

This clonotype has a count of ten or more. The CDR3 sequence: CASSQVSLGDAEKLFF. The CDR3, as DNA: TGCGCCAGCAGCCAAGTGAGCCTTGGGGATGCTGAAAAACTGTTTTTT. The chain has TRBV4-1 and TRBJ1-4; D call uncertain. Per the germline V gene, CDR1 is MGHRA and CDR2 is YSYEKL. The CDR3 runs 16 residues. V gave up 1 base and J gave up 7 bases, with 16 bases separating them.

This clonotype was seen repeatedly, ten times or more. V and J are TRBV9 and TRBJ2-3; a weak D match, TRBD2 (7 bases). Germline V lookup: CDR1 SGDLS, CDR2 YYNGEE. CDR3 length equals 14 residues. The V end was cut by 1 base, the J end by 4 bases, with 10 bases between. In nucleotides, the CDR3 is TGTGCCAGCAGCGTACGGGGGGCGCCAGATACGCAGTATTTT. It specifies CASSVRGAPDTQYF.

In this sample, this clonotype turned up many times. The chain uses TRBV5-1 and TRBJ2-7; tentative D call: TRBD2 (6 bases). V shed 2 bases and J shed 0 bases, with 9 bases lying between them. CDR1 is SGHRS and CDR2 is YFSETQ in the germline V gene. The CDR3 has 14 amino acids. The CDR3 protein is CASSFGGNSYEQYF. CDR3 DNA: TGCGCCAGCAGCTTCGGCGGGAACTCCTACGAGCAGTACTTC.

This clonotype was picked up many times. The V gene is TRBV6-2 or TRBV6-3, the J gene TRBJ2-5; TRBD1 agrees at 7 bases. The CDR3 runs 16 residues. V lost 0 bases and J lost 3; bases outside the gene matches: 7. From germline, CDR1 is MNHEY and CDR2 SVGEGT. CDR3 residues: CASSYSNSQGEETQYF. CDR3 in DNA: TGTGCCAGCAGTTACTCGAATAGTCAGGGGGAAGAGACCCAGTACTTC.

This clonotype was counted ten times or more. The rearrangement joins TRBV7-3 to TRBJ2-1; TRBD2 aligns across 8 bases. J was trimmed by 2 bases and V by 4 bases; bases with no gene match: 4. This CDR3 region has 15 residues. Germline assignment: CDR1 SGHTA and CDR2 FQGTGA. CDR3 DNA sequence: TGTGCCAGCAGCTCTGCGGGAGGCCCCTACAATGAGCAGTTCTTC. It specifies CASSSAGGPYNEQFF.